This is a list of T cell receptor beta chains from one sample in a study of post-analysis software for immune sequencing data. In TCRdb, the PCR reads were re-called with MiXCR into one record per CDR3 protein. The profile shows 450,000 to 650,000 distinct CDR3 sequences, roughly 47% of them singletons. The sample consisted of blood. Receptors were obtained from a girl between 5 and 17 years old with multiple sclerosis. CDR3s include the opening cysteine and the closing phenylalanine or tryptophan. A D gene is named only where the DNA matches it firmly. Not every row has a clone size; where given, it reads once, few, many or a size class.

few	TRBV6-1	NA	TRBJ1-6	CASMRVYGGFVESPLHF	TGTGCCAGCATGAGGGTTTACGGGGGCTTTGTGGAGTCACCCCTCCACTTT
NA	TRBV29-1	NA	TRBJ2-7	CSVGKRHASYEQYF	TGCAGCGTTGGTAAGCGTCACGCCTCCTACGAGCAGTACTTC
medium-sized	TRBV10-3	NA	TRBJ2-1	CAILLRDSNEQFF	TGTGCCATCCTCTTGCGGGATAGCAATGAGCAGTTCTTC
once	TRBV30	TRBD1	TRBJ2-5	CAWGGTGAQETQYF	TGTGCCTGGGGAGGCACAGGGGCCCAAGAGACCCAGTACTTC
few	TRBV27	TRBD2	TRBJ2-1	CAIRRAGDYNEQFF	TGTGCCATCCGAAGGGCGGGGGACTACAATGAGCAGTTCTTC
NA	TRBV15	NA	TRBJ2-5	CATSRDSPETQYF	TGTGCCACCAGCAGAGATTCCCCAGAGACCCAGTACTTC
few	TRBV20-1	TRBD2	TRBJ2-5	CSAPSGGSGGETQYF	TGCAGTGCACCGAGCGGCGGGAGCGGTGGGGAGACCCAGTACTTC
few	TRBV5-1	NA	TRBJ2-3	CASSPARSTDTQYF	TGCGCCAGCAGCCCCGCCCGGAGCACAGATACGCAGTATTTT
NA	TRBV20-1	TRBD1	TRBJ1-5	CSARDGTASNQPQHF	TGCAGTGCTAGAGATGGGACAGCTAGCAATCAGCCCCAGCATTTT
few	TRBV12-3/TRBV12-4	TRBD2	TRBJ2-3	CAIKRGGPYTQYF	TGTGCCATCAAGCGGGGGGGCCCGTATACGCAGTATTTT
few	TRBV6-4	NA	TRBJ2-5	CASSDASVQQYF	TGTGCCAGCAGTGACGCTTCTGTCCAGCAGTACTTC
few	TRBV10-3	TRBD1	TRBJ2-5	CAISRQGFETQYF	TGTGCTATCAGTCGACAGGGCTTCGAGACCCAGTACTTC
NA	TRBV12-3/TRBV12-4	NA	TRBJ1-6	CASRTTGYNSPLHF	TGTGCCAGCAGGACCACAGGGTATAATTCACCCCTCCACTTT
NA	TRBV4-1	TRBD1	TRBJ1-2	CASSQDLGTGYGYTF	TGCGCCAGCAGCCAAGATCTCGGGACAGGCTATGGCTACACCTTC
NA	TRBV6-1	NA	TRBJ2-7	CASSPFRWAQDGTYPGHYEQYF	TGTGCCAGCAGTCCCTTCAGGTGGGCGCAGGATGGCACCTACCCCGGCCACTACGAGCAGTACTTC
few	TRBV5-1	TRBD2	TRBJ2-3	CASSVTGLRDTQYF	TGCGCCAGCAGCGTAACGGGACTACGAGATACGCAGTATTTT
many	TRBV4-1	TRBD1	TRBJ1-5	CASSQGQGSNQPQHF	TGCGCCAGCAGCCAGGGACAGGGTAGCAATCAGCCCCAGCATTTT
once	TRBV12-3/TRBV12-4	NA	TRBJ2-5	CASSLTVGRRETQYF	TGTGCCAGCAGTTTAACAGTTGGCAGACGAGAGACCCAGTACTTC
few	TRBV6-5	TRBD1	TRBJ2-5	CASRLTTGPYETQYF	TGTGCCAGCAGGTTAACGACAGGGCCATATGAGACCCAGTACTTC
NA	TRBV20-1	NA	TRBJ2-7	CSARDRLGLRYEQYF	TGCAGTGCTAGAGATCGGTTGGGACTGAGGTACGAGCAGTACTTC
NA	TRBV3-1	NA	TRBJ2-2	CASSQSAGAHTGELFF	TGTGCCAGCAGCCAATCGGCGGGGGCCCACACCGGGGAGCTGTTTTTT
NA	TRBV5-1	TRBD1	TRBJ2-7	CASSSLGQGFSYEQYF	TGCGCCAGCAGCTCCTTAGGACAGGGCTTCTCCTACGAGCAGTACTTC
NA	TRBV4-1	NA	TRBJ2-7	CASSQDRSRAMGYEQYF	TGCGCCAGCAGCCAAGATCGATCTCGGGCGATGGGCTACGAGCAGTACTTC
NA	TRBV7-8	NA	TRBJ2-7	CASSLALLPYEQYF	TGTGCCAGCAGCTTAGCGCTGTTACCCTACGAGCAGTACTTC
once	TRBV12-3/TRBV12-4	NA	TRBJ1-1	CASTPDNQNTEAFF	TGTGCCAGCACCCCGGACAACCAGAACACTGAAGCTTTCTTT
NA	TRBV30	NA	TRBJ2-7	CAWFSSYEQYF	TGTGCCTGGTTCTCTTCCTACGAGCAGTACTTC
once	TRBV7-8	NA	TRBJ2-6	CASSDSSPGANVLTF	TGTGCCAGCAGCGACAGCAGCCCTGGGGCCAACGTCCTGACTTTC
NA	TRBV24-1	NA	TRBJ2-1	CATSDDSGDTIYNEQFF	TGTGCCACCAGTGATGACTCCGGGGACACGATCTACAATGAGCAGTTCTTC
few	TRBV11-2	TRBD2	TRBJ2-1	CASSQGLAGMGYNEQFF	TGTGCCAGCAGCCAGGGACTAGCGGGAATGGGCTACAATGAGCAGTTCTTC
NA	TRBV6-6	NA	TRBJ1-1	CASSLRGRVVEAFF	TGTGCCAGCAGTCTCAGGGGCAGGGTGGTTGAAGCTTTCTTT
NA	TRBV3-1	TRBD2	TRBJ2-3	CASSPPGLAVGDTQYF	TGTGCCAGCAGCCCCCCGGGACTAGCGGTCGGAGATACGCAGTATTTT
few	TRBV20-1	TRBD1	TRBJ1-6	CSASRGFGTDLTPLHF	TGCAGTGCTAGCCGGGGGTTCGGGACAGATCTTACACCCCTCCACTTT
NA	TRBV3-1	TRBD2	TRBJ2-7	CASTGTTYYEQYF	TGTGCCAGCACCGGGACTACATACTACGAGCAGTACTTC
NA	TRBV21-1	NA	TRBJ2-3	CASSLREGQSTDTQYF	TGTGCCAGCAGCCTCCGCGAGGGACAGAGCACAGATACGCAGTATTTT
few	TRBV7-3	TRBD1	TRBJ2-7	CASSPSGTGATYEQYF	TGTGCCAGCAGCCCCTCCGGGACAGGGGCTACCTACGAGCAGTACTTC
NA	TRBV28	NA	TRBJ1-2	CASLSGTDYGYTF	TGTGCCAGCCTCTCCGGGACCGATTATGGCTACACCTTC
NA	TRBV7-2	NA	TRBJ1-2	CASSPPGAGVGYTF	TGTGCCAGCAGCCCCCCCGGGGCAGGCGTTGGCTACACCTTC
NA	TRBV29-1	NA	TRBJ1-1	CSARRGRDTEAFF	TGCAGCGCCCGGCGGGGGAGGGACACTGAAGCTTTCTTT
many	TRBV20-1	TRBD2	TRBJ2-7	CSASPNGSGDEQYF	TGCAGTGCTAGCCCGAACGGGAGCGGGGACGAGCAGTACTTC
NA	TRBV27	TRBD2	TRBJ2-1	CASTGSGLAGLNEQFF	TGTGCCAGCACCGGCTCGGGACTAGCGGGACTGAATGAGCAGTTCTTC
NA	TRBV2	TRBD2	TRBJ2-4	CASRPGLAQDIQYF	TGTGCCAGCAGGCCGGGACTAGCTCAGGACATTCAGTACTTC
many	TRBV20-1	NA	TRBJ2-7	CSARDSRVGDYEQYF	TGCAGTGCTAGGGATTCCAGGGTGGGCGACTACGAGCAGTACTTC